A single sample is the source of the 11 T cell receptor beta chains below, sequenced in a study of CXCR3-negative and CXCR3-positive naive CD8 T cells. The libraries of TRB cDNA were prepared using 5' RACE with UMI labels. TCRdb derives one entry per CDR3 protein from the 5' RACE reads, leaving out DNA. The sample has 45,000 or so distinct CDR3 sequences. Sequencing was carried out using memory CD8+ T cells from blood. These receptor sequences come from a human donor in good health. Some clones in this sample may be carry-over from other donors' samples.

This CDR3 reads CASSLFGAGELFF. This chain uses TRBV7-3 with TRBJ2-2. The CDR3 contains 13 residues. Per germline, CDR1 SGHTA and CDR2 FQGTGA.

The V gene is TRBV10-3, the J gene TRBJ2-1; lacking DNA, the TRBD1 call made by TCRdb goes unchecked. Germline lookup yields CDR1 ENHRY and CDR2 SYGVKD. The CDR3 is 14 residues long. CDR3 loop: CAISVAGDCNEQFF.

The chain carries TRBV19 and TRBJ1-5; TCRdb outputs TRBD1, but without DNA this stays unchecked. Germline V gene data show CDR1 as LNHDA and CDR2 as SQIVND (reference sequence). The CDR3 has 15 amino acids. The CDR3 protein is CASSISGASNQPQHF.

The chain has TRBV7-3 and TRBJ2-1; TCRdb returns TRBD1, unconfirmable since there is no DNA. This CDR3 region has 16 residues. Germline V gene sequence: CDR1 SGHTA, CDR2 FQGTGA. This chain's CDR3 is CASSPRGGESYNEQFF.

The chain links TRBV4-1 to TRBJ2-1. The CDR3 runs 12 residues. CDR1 and CDR2 from the germline V gene are MGHRA and YSYEKL. CDR3 residues: CASSHEMNEQFF.

This sequence joins TRBV4-3 and TRBJ2-6. The CDR3 runs 16 residues. In germline, CDR1 is LGHNA, CDR2 YSLEER. CDR3: CASSQDGGAGANVLTF.

The chain has TRBV29-1 and TRBJ2-1; TCRdb reports TRBD2, a call that lacks DNA to check it against. CDR1 SQVTM and CDR2 ANQGSEA come from the germline V gene. CDR3 length equals 14 residues. CDR3 amino acids: CSVETSGRTDEQFF.

This rearrangement joins TRBV12-3 or TRBV12-4 to TRBJ2-3. The CDR3 is made up of 14 amino acids. This CDR3 reads CASSYAPLGDTQYF.

The V call is TRBV7-9, the J call TRBJ2-7; TCRdb designates TRBD1, a call that cannot be tested without DNA. The CDR3 has 15 residues. Germline lookup yields CDR1 SEHNR and CDR2 FQNEAQ (reference sequence). The CDR3 is CASSLGPVKHYEQYF. Full variable domain (remainder filled in from reference TRBV7-9 and TRBJ2-7): DTGVSQNPRHKITKRGQNVTFRCDPISEHNRLYWYRQTLGQGPEFLTYFQNEAQLEKSRLLSDRFSAERPKGSFSTLEIQRTEQGDSAMYLCASSLGPVKHYEQYFGPGTRLTVT.

The V gene is TRBV7-8, the J gene TRBJ1-2. The CDR3 covers 12 residues. CDR1 is SGHVS and CDR2 is FQNEAQ in the germline V gene. The CDR3 here is CASSSGLDGYTF.

The V call is TRBV7-6, the J call TRBJ2-1; checking the TCRdb D call of TRBD1 is not possible without DNA. In germline, CDR1 is SGHVS, CDR2 FNYEAQ. CDR3 length: 14 amino acids. This CDR3 reads CASSLEGGPNEQFF.